One sample yielded the 32 T cell receptor beta chains listed below, sequenced in a study of T cell responses to AZD1222 COVID-19 vaccine. TCRdb keeps only in-frame clones here, not all; method: immunoSEQ multiplex PCR. The sample holds more than 95,000 clones, about 90% seen once. Sequenced material: peripheral blood, taken on day 0 of AZD1222 vaccination. The receptors were gathered from an adult in good health.

The chain couples TRBV18 to TRBJ2-5; 7 bases match TRBD1. Unmatched junction bases numbered 3, after V lost 0 bases and J lost 5 bases. In germline, CDR1 is KGHSH, CDR2 LQKENI. The CDR3 covers 14 residues. The CDR3 reads CASSPPTGSETQYF. DNA of the CDR3: TGTGCCAGCTCACCACCGACAGGGTCGGAGACCCAGTACTTC.

V gene TRBV19 combines with J gene TRBJ1-1, with 8 bases lining up with TRBD1. Trimming took 3 bases from V and 4 from J; bases not matched to a gene: 4. The CDR3 is 14 amino acids. Germline CDR1 is LNHDA and CDR2 is SQIVND (reference sequence). The CDR3 reads CASSIPGGGTEAFF. CDR3 coding DNA: TGTGCCAGTAGTATCCCAGGGGGCGGCACTGAAGCTTTCTTT.

This rearrangement joins TRBV29-1 to TRBJ1-1; D is ambiguous. V was clipped by 3 bases and J by 8 bases, with 10 bases between them. Germline V CDR1 and CDR2: SQVTM, ANQGSEA. The CDR3 covers 11 residues. CDR3 region: CSVEGQAEAFF. DNA for the CDR3: TGCAGCGTTGAGGGTCAAGCAGAAGCTTTCTTT.

J is TRBJ1-3 and V is TRBV5-1; 9 bases map to TRBD1. Looked up from germline, CDR1 is SGHRS and CDR2 is YFSETQ. Trimming cost V 1 base and J 3 bases; bases outside gene matches: 5. This CDR3 comprises 16 residues. The CDR3 sequence: CASSLSGTGYGNTIYF. CDR3 nucleotides: TGCGCCAGCAGCTTGTCTGGGACAGGGTATGGAAACACCATATATTTT.

The DNA of the CDR3 is TGCGCCAGCAGTCAATCGAATTTGGGGGGGGACACTGAAGCTTTCTTT. Amino acids: CASSQSNLGGDTEAFF. The chain links TRBV23-1 to TRBJ1-1, with D possibly TRBD1 on 5 matching bases. TRBV23-1 is an ORF for which the function is uncertain. Deletions cut 0 bases from V and 3 bases from J, with 14 bases between. The length of the CDR3 is 16 residues.

V and J are TRBV20-1 and TRBJ2-2, with 7 bases identical to TRBD2. Looked up from germline, CDR1 is DFQATT and CDR2 is SNEGSKA (reference sequence). This CDR3 is 15 amino acids long. V trimming: 3 bases; J trimming: 7 bases; junction bases outside the gene matches: 11. The CDR3 region is CSASRGLVIGGELFF. The CDR3 coding sequence is TGCAGTGCTAGTCGAGGACTAGTCATAGGCGGGGAGCTGTTTTTT.

V gene TRBV20-1 combines with J gene TRBJ2-3; D is possibly TRBD2 (5 bases). With 1 base removed from V and 9 bases from J, the gap between germline ends came to 8 bases. This CDR3 contains 11 residues. Germline V gives CDR1 DFQATT, CDR2 SNEGSKA (reference sequence). The CDR3 nucleotides read TGCAGTGCTAGAGTCCCGGGGACGCAGTATTTT. It encodes CSARVPGTQYF.

The chain couples TRBV6-5 to TRBJ2-7; D perhaps matches TRBD2 (6 bases). This CDR3 is built from 15 residues. Germline V gene data show CDR1 as MNHEY and CDR2 as SVGAGI. Trimming took 6 bases from V and 5 from J, leaving 20 bases between them. The CDR3 protein is CASSPGLGGLNEQYF. For the CDR3, the DNA is TGTGCCAGCAGCCCCGGGCTTGGGGGGTTGAACGAGCAGTACTTC.

The CDR3 loop reads CASRGEAFF. As DNA, the CDR3 is TGCGCCAGCAGGGGTGAAGCTTTCTTT. The gene calls are TRBV10-1 and TRBJ1-1; no clear D. Trimming removed 6 bases at V and 7 bases at J, with 3 bases between. Germline V gene data show CDR1 as WNHNN and CDR2 as SYGVQD (reference sequence). The CDR3 consists of 9 residues.

V gene TRBV19 combines with J gene TRBJ1-5; D not certain. Germline CDR1 is LNHDA and CDR2 is SQIVND (reference sequence). V was cut by 1 base and J by 0 bases, with 10 bases left in between. The CDR3 length is 16 residues. The CDR3 sequence is CASSIGTVYSNQPQHF. CDR3 coding DNA: TGTGCCAGTAGTATAGGAACAGTGTATAGCAATCAGCCCCAGCATTTT.

This clone was seen only once. This chain uses TRBV25-1 with TRBJ2-7; D not resolved. V dropped 8 bases and J dropped 3 bases, with 8 bases sitting between them. The germline V gene has CDR1 MGHDK and CDR2 SYGVNS. The CDR3 covers 11 residues. CDR3 sequence: CASAIVYEQYF. DNA of the CDR3: TGTGCCAGCGCAATCGTCTACGAGCAGTACTTC.

This chain links TRBV19 with TRBJ2-3; D is uncertain. The V gene's germline CDR1 is LNHDA and CDR2 SQIVND (reference sequence). The V end lost 3 bases, the J end lost 1 base, and 2 bases lay between the germline ends. The CDR3 is 12 residues long. In nucleotides, the CDR3 is TGTGCCAGTAGTATCGGCACAGATACGCAGTATTTT. Translating gives CASSIGTDTQYF.

The J gene is TRBJ2-5, the V gene TRBV5-1; 8 bases are a match to TRBD2. The germline V gene has CDR1 SGHRS and CDR2 YFSETQ. V shed 3 bases and J 4 bases; nucleotides not matched to a gene: 11. The CDR3 totals 16 residues. This chain's CDR3 is CASSSAGAGVPETQYF. In DNA form, the CDR3 reads TGCGCCAGCAGCTCGGCAGGAGCGGGAGTGCCAGAGACCCAGTACTTC. The full variable domain, with the rest looked up from reference TRBV5-1 and TRBJ2-5, is KAGVTQTPRYLIKTRGQQVTLSCSPISGHRSVSWYQQTPGQGLQFLFEYFSETQRNKGNFPGRFSGRQFSNSRSEMNVSTLELGDSALYLCASSSAGAGVPETQYFGPGTRLLVL.

This clone came up once. This sequence joins TRBV5-1 and TRBJ2-1; D may be TRBD2 (5 bases). The V end lost 4 bases, the J end lost 0 bases, and 14 bases lay between the germline ends. The CDR3 runs 16 residues. From germline, CDR1 is SGHRS and CDR2 YFSETQ. CDR3 DNA: TGCGCCAGCAGCCCCCAAGCGGCTAGCTCCTACAATGAGCAGTTCTTC. This translates into CASSPQAASSYNEQFF.

CDR3 sequence reads: CASSATDLGYTF. For the CDR3, the DNA is TGTGCCAGCAGCGCGACGGATCTTGGCTACACCTTC. The chain employs TRBV9 and TRBJ1-2; D gene ambiguous. Trimming pared 3 bases from V and 7 bases from J, leaving 10 bases between. CDR3 length equals 12 residues. Germline CDR1 SGDLS, CDR2 YYNGEE.

The genes are TRBV2 and TRBJ2-2; D gene uncertain. Trimming shortened V by 8 bases and J by 5 bases, and 15 bases separated the two germline ends. CDR3 length: 14 residues. Germline V gene sequence: CDR1 SNHLY, CDR2 FYNNEI. Here the CDR3 reads CASGSVRSTGELFF. CDR3 nucleotides: TGTGCCAGCGGAAGCGTGAGGTCGACCGGGGAGCTGTTTTTT.

This chain connects TRBV10-3 to TRBJ1-6; D is perhaps TRBD1 (6 bases). V lost 10 bases to trimming and J lost 5 bases, with 18 bases between them. CDR1 and CDR2 from the germline V gene are ENHRY and SYGVKD. The CDR3 is 15 amino acids. CDR3 DNA sequence: TGTGCCACCTCCGAGGGCAGGGGAAATAATTCACCCCTCCACTTT. This encodes CATSEGRGNNSPLHF.

This chain uses TRBV30 with TRBJ2-7, with D unresolved. Per germline, CDR1 GTSNPN and CDR2 SVGIG (reference sequence). The CDR3 is made up of 12 amino acids. V lost 2 bases and J lost 3, with 8 bases in between. CDR3: CAWSMWGYEQYF. The CDR3, as DNA: TGTGCCTGGAGTATGTGGGGCTACGAGCAGTACTTC.

The chain recombines TRBV18 with TRBJ2-7; D uncertain. CDR1 KGHSH and CDR2 LQKENI come from the germline V gene. V shed 4 bases and J shed 1 base, with 5 bases lying between them. The CDR3 has 12 residues. For the CDR3, the DNA is TGTGCCAGCTCACTTATATCCTACGAGCAGTACTTC. Amino acid sequence: CASSLISYEQYF.

J is TRBJ1-1 and V is TRBV10-3, with 11 positions matching TRBD1. J lost 5 bases, V lost 4 bases, and 6 bases had no gene match. The CDR3 runs 15 residues. CDR1 is ENHRY and CDR2 is SYGVKD in the germline V gene. The CDR3 protein is CAISGRDRGGTEAFF. In DNA form, the CDR3 reads TGTGCCATCAGTGGTAGGGACAGGGGGGGGACTGAAGCTTTCTTT.

The V gene is TRBV7-6, the J gene TRBJ2-2; 8 bases map to TRBD1. Looked up from germline, CDR1 is SGHVS and CDR2 is FNYEAQ. Trimming removed 5 bases from V and 6 bases from J; junction bases left unmatched: 2. This CDR3 is 13 amino acids long. The CDR3 reads CASSGQGPGELFF. For the CDR3, the DNA is TGTGCCAGCAGCGGACAGGGCCCCGGGGAGCTGTTTTTT. The complete variable domain, with remaining parts taken from reference TRBV7-6 and TRBJ2-2, reads GAGVSQSPRYKVTKRGQDVALRCDPISGHVSLYWYRQALGQGPEFLTYFNYEAQQDKSGLPNDRFSAERPEGSISTLTIQRTEQRDSAMYRCASSGQGPGELFFGEGSRLTVL.

The chain links TRBV28 to TRBJ1-1; D unresolved. There are 14 residues in the CDR3. CDR1 and CDR2 from the germline V gene are MDHEN and SYDVKM. V was shortened by 6 bases and J by 2 bases, with 13 bases between the two germline ends. The chain's CDR3 is CASRGRRPNTEAFF. CDR3 bases: TGTGCCAGCAGGGGTCGCCGGCCTAACACTGAAGCTTTCTTT.

This clone has just one count. The CDR3 DNA follows: TGTGCCAGCAGTGGGGGCAGGGAGTTGGAGACCCAGTACTTC. This encodes CASSGGRELETQYF. V usage is TRBV25-1 and J usage is TRBJ2-5, with D perhaps matching TRBD1 or TRBD2 (5 bases each). Germline lookup yields CDR1 MGHDK and CDR2 SYGVNS. This CDR3 comprises 14 residues. V was cut by 4 bases and J by 5 bases, with 14 bases left in between.

The J gene is TRBJ1-1, the V gene TRBV27, with D uncertain. Germline V gives CDR1 MNHEY, CDR2 SMNVEV (reference sequence). Trimming took off 3 bases at V and 3 bases at J, with 11 bases between the two ends. This CDR3 is built from 14 residues. CDR3 sequence (DNA): TGTGCCAGCAGTTTTGAGGGTCGGGACACTGAAGCTTTCTTT. This gives the protein CASSFEGRDTEAFF.

The chain recombines TRBV5-6 with TRBJ2-1; D perhaps matches TRBD2 (5 bases). Looked up from germline, CDR1 is SGHDT and CDR2 is YYEEEE. Trimming stripped 2 bases from V and 3 bases from J, with 21 bases between. This CDR3 has 18 amino acids. CDR3 nucleotides: TGTGCCAGCAGCTTCTTTGTGTCCCGCATTAGCGTCTACAATGAGCAGTTCTTC. The encoded protein is CASSFFVSRISVYNEQFF. The full variable domain, with the rest looked up from reference TRBV5-6 and TRBJ2-1, is DAGVTQSPTHLIKTRGQQVTLRCSPKSGHDTVSWYQQALGQGPQFIFQYYEEEERQRGNFPDRFSGHQFPNYSSELNVNALLLGDSALYLCASSFFVSRISVYNEQFFGPGTRLTVL.

This clone turned up a few times. The gene calls are TRBV27 and TRBJ1-2, with 10 bases that match TRBD1. This CDR3 has 17 residues. Germline lookup yields CDR1 MNHEY and CDR2 SMNVEV (reference sequence). The junction had 12 bases not matched to a gene; V was cut back by 5 bases and J by 3 bases. CDR3 residues: CASSPRTGQGYHYGYTF. CDR3 sequence (DNA): TGTGCCAGCAGTCCCCGAACGGGACAGGGGTATCACTATGGCTACACCTTC.

The V and J genes are TRBV28 and TRBJ1-1, with D hard to call. Trimming pared 5 bases from V and 10 bases from J, leaving 17 bases between. The CDR3 loop spans 13 amino acids. The germline CDR1 and CDR2 sequences are MDHEN and SYDVKM. For the CDR3, the DNA is TGTGCCAGCAGTCCGAATGGGTCGCGGGGAGCTTTCTTT. This gives the protein CASSPNGSRGAFF.

The chain has TRBV6-5 and TRBJ1-1, with no clear D. Trimming cost V 3 bases and J 0 bases, with 14 bases left between them. The V gene's germline CDR1 is MNHEY and CDR2 SVGAGI. This CDR3 contains 16 residues. CDR3: CASSYWSPQMNTEAFF. The DNA for the CDR3 is TGTGCCAGCAGTTATTGGAGTCCGCAGATGAACACTGAAGCTTTCTTT.

In this sample, this clone turned up a few times. The chain couples TRBV11-3 to TRBJ2-1, with D possibly matching TRBD1 (6 bases). The CDR3 spans 16 residues. V lost 5 bases and J lost 0, with 14 bases in between. CDR1 is SGHNT and CDR2 is YENEEA in the germline V gene. This chain's CDR3 is CASSSGQMSSYNEQFF. The CDR3 DNA sequence: TGTGCCAGCAGCAGCGGACAGATGAGCTCCTACAATGAGCAGTTCTTC.

This chain joins TRBV9 and TRBJ2-1; TRBD1 or TRBD2 may be the D gene (5 bases each). The length of the CDR3 is 13 residues. The V gene lost 3 bases and the J gene lost 7 bases, with 11 bases spanning the gap. Germline CDR1 and CDR2: SGDLS and YYNGEE. The CDR3 region is CASSATWGNEQFF. CDR3 nucleotide sequence: TGTGCCAGCAGCGCCACATGGGGGAATGAGCAGTTCTTC.

The V gene is TRBV19, the J gene TRBJ1-3, with D perhaps TRBD1 (6 bases). The CDR3 covers 14 residues. Trimming removed 2 bases at V and 4 bases at J, with 9 bases between. Per germline, CDR1 LNHDA and CDR2 SQIVND (reference sequence). The CDR3: CASSILGQGNTIYF. CDR3 in DNA: TGTGCCAGTAGTATATTGGGACAAGGAAACACCATATATTTT.

V and J are TRBV13 and TRBJ2-4; D is possibly TRBD2 (5 bases). Germline values: CDR1 PRHDT, CDR2 FYEKMQ (reference sequence). The CDR3 has 14 residues. The V and J ends lost 5 bases and 3 bases respectively, with 11 bases between them. CDR3 sequence: CASSPTRGKNIQYF. The CDR3 nucleotides read TGTGCCAGCAGCCCGACTCGGGGCAAAAACATTCAGTACTTC.